These 24 T cell receptor beta chains were sequenced from one sample in a study of beta chain features in type 1 diabetes listed by TCRdb under 2018. Points the paper makes about the study in general: A moderate but significant shortening of TCRB CDR3 length was observed in type 1 diabetes patients in all four CD4+ subsets.

The library was obtained by the immunoSEQ multiplex PCR assay. The entire amount of isolated RNA was reverse transcribed using the High Capacity cDNA Reverse Transcription Kit, so the sequenced TCRB transcripts were expressed ones. TCRdb retrieved this table from immuneACCESS and kept in-frame rearrangements only. Not all clones are present; in checked studies, unresolved V genes account for under half, and no reason is known for the remainder. This sample holds about 160,000 clones; roughly 60% were observed only once. The top ten hold about 0.081% of the sample. Antigens for these TCRs are unknown. What was sequenced was naive CD4+ T cells from blood. Interpreted using the paper, the cell subset or site label stands for: true naive CD4+ T cells. The receptor set was obtained from a man between 25 and 39 years old with type 1 diabetes.

About this clone: This specimen includes other DNA sequences encoding the same CDR3. This chain uses TRBV20-1 with TRBJ2-5, with 7 bases that match TRBD2. This CDR3 spans 11 amino acids. Per germline, CDR1 DFQATT and CDR2 SNEGSKA (reference sequence). With V trimmed by 6 bases and J by 3 bases, 1 base remained unmatched. DNA for the CDR3: TGCAGTGCCGCGGGAGAAGAGACCCAGTACTTC. Translated: CSAAGEETQYF.

This clone has more than one count but fewer than ten. The rearrangement links TRBV30 to TRBJ2-5; 7 nucleotides align to TRBD1. Germline V gene sequence: CDR1 GTSNPN, CDR2 SVGIG (reference sequence). V trimming: 3 bases; J trimming: 5 bases; junction bases outside the gene matches: 9. CDR3 size: 14 residues. The CDR3 loop is CAWRRTGSTETQYF. In DNA form, the CDR3 reads TGTGCCTGGAGAAGGACAGGCTCTACGGAGACCCAGTACTTC.

For this clone: Within the sample, other DNA sequences also encode this same CDR3. CDR3 residues: CSARPQETQYF. The CDR3 DNA follows: TGCAGTGCTAGACCACAAGAGACCCAGTACTTC. The chain joins TRBV20-1 to TRBJ2-5; D remains unclear. Trimming stripped 2 bases from V and 2 bases from J, with 3 bases between. CDR1 DFQATT and CDR2 SNEGSKA come from the germline V gene (reference sequence). The CDR3 totals 11 residues.

The chain carries TRBV13 and TRBJ1-1, with TRBD1 as a possible D gene (5 bases). The V gene's germline CDR1 is PRHDT and CDR2 FYEKMQ (reference sequence). Trimming shortened V by 8 bases and J by 3 bases, and 13 bases separated the two germline ends. This CDR3 has 13 residues. DNA of the CDR3: TGTGCCAGCTGGGGCGAAGGGGACACTGAAGCTTTCTTT. Protein product: CASWGEGDTEAFF.

This clone was seen more than once but under ten times. The chain recombines TRBV29-1 with TRBJ2-4, with D possibly being TRBD2 (5 bases). CDR1 and CDR2 from the germline V gene are SQVTM and ANQGSEA. The CDR3 runs 12 residues. Trimming took 6 bases from V and 1 from J, leaving 7 bases between them. CDR3 DNA sequence: TGCAGCGTCGTAGCGGCCAAAAACATTCAGTACTTC. Translating it yields CSVVAAKNIQYF.

The V gene is TRBV10-3, the J gene TRBJ2-3; tentative D call: TRBD1 (8 bases). Germline values: CDR1 ENHRY, CDR2 SYGVKD. V lost 6 bases to trimming and J lost 1 base, with 11 bases between them. The CDR3 consists of 14 residues. In nucleotides, the CDR3 is TGTGCCATCAGAGCGGGACAGGGCACAGATACGCAGTATTTT. Translated, it gives CAIRAGQGTDTQYF.

The rearrangement uses TRBV29-1 and TRBJ2-3; 9 bases match TRBD1. In germline, CDR1 is SQVTM, CDR2 ANQGSEA. Unmatched junction bases numbered 5, after V lost 6 bases and J lost 4 bases. This CDR3 comprises 13 residues. The DNA of the CDR3 is TGCAGCGTGGGGACAGGGAGCGCAGATACGCAGTATTTT. The encoded protein is CSVGTGSADTQYF.

The chain has TRBV29-1 and TRBJ2-7; D is perhaps TRBD2 (6 bases). This CDR3 comprises 16 residues. V lost 1 base, J lost 3 bases, and 19 bases lay in between. Germline V gene sequence: CDR1 SQVTM, CDR2 ANQGSEA. In DNA form, the CDR3 reads TGCAGCGTTGAAGGAGGAGGGCCAGGGAGTAACTACGAGCAGTACTTC. Amino acid sequence: CSVEGGGPGSNYEQYF.

V usage is TRBV4-1 and J usage is TRBJ2-5; D might be TRBD1 (6 bases). Germline V lookup: CDR1 MGHRA, CDR2 YSYEKL. The CDR3 is 15 residues long. V was clipped by 4 bases and J by 1 base, with 13 bases between them. The CDR3 region has the DNA TGCGCCAGCAGCCCAGATTCAGGGGCCCAAGAGACCCAGTACTTC. This translates into CASSPDSGAQETQYF.

The V call is TRBV29-1, the J call TRBJ2-3; 9 bases map to TRBD2. Germline V lookup: CDR1 SQVTM, CDR2 ANQGSEA. V trimming: 2 bases; J trimming: 5 bases; junction bases outside the gene matches: 8. This CDR3 is 15 amino acids long. The DNA of the CDR3 is TGCAGCGTTGAAAAGGCGGGGGGGCTTGGAGATACGCAGTATTTT. Translated, it gives CSVEKAGGLGDTQYF.

This clone was counted only a few times. The chain links TRBV25-1 to TRBJ1-4; D ambiguous. CDR3 size: 14 residues. In germline, CDR1 is MGHDK, CDR2 SYGVNS. The V end was cut by 7 bases, the J end by 3 bases, with 12 bases between. The CDR3 nucleotides are TGTGCCAGCACGAGGGCAGGCCCTAATGAAAAACTGTTTTTT. This gives the protein CASTRAGPNEKLFF.

In its sample, this clone was seen a few times. This chain links TRBV30 with TRBJ2-3; 14 bases match TRBD2. The CDR3 length is 15 residues. Unmatched junction bases numbered 6, after V lost 5 bases and J lost 5 bases. Germline-derived CDR1 and CDR2 are GTSNPN and SVGIG (reference sequence). The CDR3 reads CAWSRTSGGLDTQYF. In DNA, the CDR3 is TGTGCCTGGTCCAGGACTAGCGGGGGGTTAGATACGCAGTATTTT.

The V call is TRBV5-1, the J call TRBJ2-5; D tentatively fits TRBD1 or TRBD2 (5 bases each). V lost 4 bases, J lost 0 bases, and 13 bases lay in between. The CDR3 is made up of 15 amino acids. CDR1 is SGHRS and CDR2 is YFSETQ in the germline V gene. CDR3 bases: TGCGCCAGCAGCAGGGGACGGAGTTACCAAGAGACCCAGTACTTC. This encodes CASSRGRSYQETQYF.

This clone was counted a single time. This chain links TRBV18 with TRBJ2-6; D gene uncertain. This CDR3 has 15 amino acids. V shed 5 bases and J shed 4 bases, with 12 bases lying between them. Germline-derived CDR1 and CDR2 are KGHSH and LQKENI. The CDR3 protein is CASSTQSTGANVLTF. As DNA, the CDR3 is TGTGCCAGCTCAACCCAAAGCACCGGGGCCAACGTCCTGACTTTC.

V and J are TRBV7-7 and TRBJ2-5; D might be TRBD2 (5 bases). Germline CDR1 reads SSHAT; CDR2 reads FNYEAQ (reference sequence). This CDR3 contains 12 residues. V was clipped by 5 bases and J by 9 bases, with 13 bases between them. The DNA for the CDR3 is TGTGCCAGCAGCCCCCTGTCCGGGGCCCAGTACTTC. It translates to CASSPLSGAQYF.

This chain connects TRBV13 to TRBJ2-5; tentative D call: TRBD2 (5 bases). This CDR3 is 14 amino acids long. V was pared by 4 bases and J by 1 base, with 10 bases between. Germline CDR1 PRHDT, CDR2 FYEKMQ (reference sequence). CDR3 in amino acids: CASSSGLIQETQYF. The CDR3 DNA reads TGTGCCAGCAGCTCTGGACTGATCCAAGAGACCCAGTACTTC.

V is TRBV18 and J is TRBJ2-7; 9 bases agree with TRBD1. The length of the CDR3 is 15 residues. J gave up 6 bases and V 2 bases, and 8 bases lay outside the gene matches. The germline V gene has CDR1 KGHSH and CDR2 LQKENI. The CDR3 DNA follows: TGTGCCAGCTCACCAAAGAGGACAGGGGAGGCCGAGCAGTACTTC. Protein product: CASSPKRTGEAEQYF.

In this sample, this clone turned up a few times. The sample carries other DNA sequences with the same CDR3. The V gene is TRBV30, the J gene TRBJ2-6; D gene unclear. The CDR3 covers 12 residues. Germline CDR1 is GTSNPN and CDR2 is SVGIG (reference sequence). Trimming removed 2 bases from V and 1 base from J, with 0 bases in between. CDR3 DNA: TGTGCCTGGAGTTCTGGGGCCAACGTCCTGACTTTC. Translating gives CAWSSGANVLTF.

This rearrangement joins TRBV4-3 to TRBJ1-3; D unclear. Germline V gene lookup returns CDR1 LGHNA and CDR2 YSLEER. V gave up 7 bases and J gave up 2 bases, with 6 bases separating them. The CDR3 loop spans 12 amino acids. The CDR3 nucleotides are TGCGCCAGCACCGGGGCTGGAAACACCATATATTTT. Residues: CASTGAGNTIYF.

The gene calls are TRBV6-6 and TRBJ2-1, with 8 bases aligning to TRBD2. The CDR3 has 14 residues. The trim removed 6 bases at V and 3 bases at J, leaving 4 bases unmatched. Germline CDR1 reads MNHNY; CDR2 reads SVGAGI (reference sequence). The chain's CDR3 is CASRTTSVYNEQFF. The CDR3 DNA reads TGTGCCAGCAGAACGACTAGCGTCTACAATGAGCAGTTCTTC.

The J gene is TRBJ2-1, the V gene TRBV10-3; the match to TRBD2 covers 8 bases. In germline, CDR1 is ENHRY, CDR2 SYGVKD. With 4 bases clipped from V and 2 bases from J, the junction kept 4 bases outside the gene matches. The CDR3 loop spans 15 amino acids. The CDR3 sequence is CAISAGGVTYNEQFF. The CDR3 DNA sequence: TGTGCCATCAGTGCCGGGGGGGTAACCTACAATGAGCAGTTCTTC.

The gene calls are TRBV19 and TRBJ1-2; D uncertain. V was shortened by 3 bases and J by 4 bases, with 6 bases between the two germline ends. CDR3 length equals 12 residues. Germline assignment: CDR1 LNHDA and CDR2 SQIVND (reference sequence). This CDR3 reads CASSITGYGYTF. CDR3 bases: TGTGCCAGTAGTATTACTGGCTATGGCTACACCTTC.

This clone was seen a few times. The chain couples TRBV10-3 to TRBJ2-7; 8 bases map to TRBD1. Germline values: CDR1 ENHRY, CDR2 SYGVKD. This CDR3 has 11 amino acids. V shed 9 bases and J 3 bases; nucleotides not matched to a gene: 1. CDR3 amino acids: CAIGQGYEQYF. The DNA of the CDR3 is TGTGCCATAGGACAGGGCTACGAGCAGTACTTC.

The rearrangement uses TRBV4-3 and TRBJ2-3; D tentatively reads TRBD1 or TRBD2 (6 bases each). The CDR3 contains 16 residues. V gave up 7 bases and J gave up 0 bases, with 17 bases separating them. The germline V gene encodes CDR1 LGHNA and CDR2 YSLEER. In DNA, the CDR3 is TGCGCCAGCACCGGGTTTTGGGGGGCAAGCACAGATACGCAGTATTTT. Protein product: CASTGFWGASTDTQYF.